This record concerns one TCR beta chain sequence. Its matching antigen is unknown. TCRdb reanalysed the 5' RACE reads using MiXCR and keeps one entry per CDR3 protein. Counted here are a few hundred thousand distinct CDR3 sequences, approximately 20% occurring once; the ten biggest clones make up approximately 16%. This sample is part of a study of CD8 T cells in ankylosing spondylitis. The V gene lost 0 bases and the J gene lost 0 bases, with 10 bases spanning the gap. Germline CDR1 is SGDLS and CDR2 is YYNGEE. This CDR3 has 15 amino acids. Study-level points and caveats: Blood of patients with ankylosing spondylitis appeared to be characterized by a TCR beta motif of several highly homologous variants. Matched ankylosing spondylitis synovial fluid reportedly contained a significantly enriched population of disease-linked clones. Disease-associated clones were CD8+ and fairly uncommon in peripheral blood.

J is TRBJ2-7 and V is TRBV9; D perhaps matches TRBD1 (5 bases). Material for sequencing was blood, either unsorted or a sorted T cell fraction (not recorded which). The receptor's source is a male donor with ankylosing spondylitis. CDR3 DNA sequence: TGTGCCAGCAGCGTAGCAGGGTTCAGCTCCTACGAGCAGTACTTC. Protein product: CASSVAGFSSYEQYF.